Here is one T cell receptor beta chain with its context. This record belongs to a study of tumor-infiltrating lymphocytes in primary liver carcinoma. About the study: Sample yields, roughly 3.5 to 8 million productive TCRbeta reads, were similar across the tissue types.

cDNA specific to TCR beta was made from 450 to 500 ng of total RNA, with a constant-region primer employed for priming. Three-round nested multiplex PCR performed with slightly modified ARM-PCR produced the TCR beta libraries. Primers for the first two PCR rounds were TRBV1-TRBV30 forward primers and a C-beta reverse primer (approximately 10 cycles per round). TCRdb itself ran the multiplex PCR reads through MiXCR, one entry per CDR3 protein. This sample carries approximately 45,000 distinct CDR3 sequences, approximately 73% of them seen once, and the ten largest clones take about a fifth. DNA and RNA were both co-extracted from around 20-30 mg of bulk tissue that had not been sorted. The CDR3 runs to 13 residues. After removal of 10 bases from V and 11 bases from J, the junction contained 16 bases not matched to a gene. Germline V lookup: CDR1 ENHRY, CDR2 SYGVKD.

This sequence originates from a man in his forties or fifties with primary liver carcinoma and hepatitis B virus infection. This chain uses TRBV10-3 with TRBJ2-5; TRBD1 aligns across 7 bases. The sample taken for sequencing was liver tumor tissue from sampling region 2. Noted subset: tumor region T2, inferior pole. CDR3 sequence: CATAWDSQEAQYF. In DNA, the CDR3 is TGTGCCACAGCCTGGGACAGCCAAGAGGCACAGTACTTC.